This T cell receptor beta chain was captured by sequencing in a study of Ad26.COV2.S vaccination and SARS-CoV-2 variants (dated by TCRdb to 2020 to 2023). Regarding the complete study: Donors in the vaccine arm were drawn from COV1001, a phase I-IIa trial of Ad26.COV2.S in healthy adults that was multicentre, randomized, double-blind and placebo-controlled. Trial participants were randomized into five groups of five: low-dose or high-dose Ad26.COV2.S given once or twice, or placebo on both occasions. The TCR-sequenced set comprised approximately 32 samples: roughly 19 Ad26.COV2.S vaccine recipients, 5 placebo recipients and 8 SARS-CoV-2 convalescent individuals. Ad26.COV2.S was administered intramuscularly at a dose of 5x10^10 or 1x10^11 viral particles, either as one shot or as two shots given 56 days apart. Sequencing of the TCRbeta repertoire served to evaluate the specificity and breadth of SARS-CoV-2-reactive T cell receptors following Ad26.COV2.S vaccination. Throughout the experiments and outcome assessment, investigators stayed blinded to trial group allocation.

Trimming removed 3 bases from V and 0 bases from J; the gene matches leave 14 bases unexplained. As encoded in the germline V gene, CDR1 is LGHNA while CDR2 is YSLEER. The CDR3 covers 20 residues, taking in both the cysteine and the phenylalanine. Only the CDR3 DNA stays, 60 bases, in frame from base 1. What the authors observed across the whole study: Spike-specific TCR breadth was higher in Ad26.COV2.S recipients than in placebo recipients (P = 0.0014). Substantial breadth of spike-specific CD8+ and CD4+ T cell responses was reported after vaccination. According to the authors, total T cell responses may have been underestimated by the TCR breadth and depth analyses. Comparing responses between vaccine doses or regimens was not something the study was powered to do. Vaccine and placebo recipients had similar non-spike TCR breadth, a finding consistent with the vaccine containing only spike.

This clone was recorded only once. It lacks a known antigen. Base qualities are missing; no much larger clone stands one base away. The sample's treatment or condition label is to be understood as: 15 to 20 received Ad26.COV2.S at low or high dose, single or two shots; about 5 received placebo; per-sample allocation not given. Repertoires of vaccine and placebo recipients were sequenced from samples collected on day 63 after the first injection. Cohort 1b enrolled some 25 adults aged 18-55 years at a single site in Boston, USA, between 29 July and 7 August 2020. Ad26.COV2.S was a replication-incompetent adenovirus type 26 vector that expressed a prefusion-stabilized SARS-CoV-2 spike protein derived from the original Wuhan strain. The immunoSEQ Assay was used to sequence TCRbeta CDR3 regions. After extraction, genomic DNA underwent amplification by bias-controlled multiplex PCR, followed by high-throughput sequencing. Per the original workflow: To quantify the absolute abundance of every unique TCRbeta CDR3 region, sequences were collapsed and filtered. T cell fraction was estimated by normalizing TCRbeta template counts to usable DNA, with usable DNA measured through amplification of reference genes found in all nucleated cells. Repertoire TCRs were annotated as SARS-CoV-2-specific by exact matching of V gene, CDR3 amino acid sequence and J gene to a known reactive TCR set. The reference SARS-CoV-2 TCR set came from MIRA and was filtered for enrichment in COVID-19-positive ImmuneCODE repertoires, removing public or cross-reactive TCRs. Based on the MIRA antigens, annotated TCRs were further analysed at the level of specific ORF or position within ORF. Breadth was defined as annotated unique rearrangements over total unique productive rearrangements; depth was the summed frequency of those rearrangements. Two-sided Wilcoxon rank-sum tests were applied when comparing TCR breadth between groups. In TCRdb, the immuneACCESS table is reduced to in-frame sequences with V and J assigned. These tables do not hold every clone; where another copy was compared, an unresolved V gene accounts for under half, and the others remain unexplained. The D gene and trimming were derived from the DNA, and the V and J assignments and clone size from that table. This sample holds about 460,000 clones; 70% to 90% were observed only once. Clones ranked in the top ten supply around 1.6% of the sample.

The rearrangement combines TRBV4-3 with TRBJ1-5; TRBD1 lines up with 10 middle nucleotides. The source material was peripheral blood, sampled in a trial of Ad26.COV2.S vaccine versus placebo. This sequence was found in a person between 18 and 65 years old who received the Ad26.COV2.S COVID-19 vaccine or a placebo. Here is the DNA: TGCGCCAGCAGCCATTGGGGGGCCGACAGGGGGCTTTATAGCAATCAGCCCCAGCATTTT. This codes for CASSHWGADRGLYSNQPQHF.